This TCR beta chain derives from a study of OX40 agonist ivuxolimab in advanced cancers. This CDR3 has 12 residues. V was pared by 0 bases and J by 3 bases, with 3 bases between. Germline V gene data show CDR1 as SGHKS and CDR2 as YYEKEE (reference sequence). On this clone itself: Antigen: not known.

Study-level findings and limits: The investigators did not determine what antigen specificity the expanded peripheral T cells had. Clonal expansion was seen in CD4+ and CD8+ blood T cells by week 6 at 0.1 to 3.0 mg/kg.

Method: immunoSEQ multiplex PCR; TCRdb's copy keeps in-frame clones and lacks some. The data contain over 50,000 clones, 92% of them seen just once; the ten biggest clones take up about a quarter. The receptor was isolated from an adult with an advanced solid tumor such as melanoma, head and neck, liver or kidney cancer. The material was CD4+ or CD8+ T cells sorted from blood, obtained in a trial of the OX40 agonist ivuxolimab. This chain connects TRBV5-5 to TRBJ1-2; D gene uncertain. CDR3 sequence reads: CASSLDDYGYTF. In DNA, the CDR3 is TGTGCCAGCAGCTTGGACGACTATGGCTACACCTTC.